Each of the 9 T cell receptor beta chains below was sequenced from the same sample in a study of blood T cell repertoires in COVID-19. The table came from immunoSEQ multiplex PCR; TCRdb's copy has only in-frame clones and leaves some out. The table has 45,000 to 50,000 clones, roughly nine tenths seen once. Material for sequencing was peripheral blood. The source is a human donor in a cohort sampled during active COVID-19.

The chain is built from TRBV3-1 (or the pseudogene TRBV3-2) and TRBJ2-7; D possibly corresponds to TRBD1 (7 bases). The CDR3 totals 14 residues. Germline V lookup: CDR1 LGHDT, CDR2 YNNKEL (reference sequence). Trimming cost V 1 base and J 6 bases, with 13 bases left between them. The CDR3 spells CASSQGGRGAEQYF. CDR3 sequence (DNA): TGTGCCAGCAGCCAAGGGGGCAGGGGGGCCGAGCAGTACTTC.

V usage is TRBV5-4 and J usage is TRBJ2-2, with 11 bases identical to TRBD1. This CDR3 has 18 residues. Germline V gene sequence: CDR1 SGHNT, CDR2 YYREEE (reference sequence). J gave up 5 bases and V 0 bases, and 9 bases lay outside the gene matches. The CDR3 sequence: CASSLGDRGRFTTGELFF. The CDR3 DNA reads TGTGCCAGCAGCTTGGGGGACAGGGGGAGATTTACGACCGGGGAGCTGTTTTTT.

This clone was seen only a few times. The chain uses TRBV6-1 and TRBJ1-3; a possible D gene is TRBD1 (5 bases). The CDR3 has 15 amino acids. The germline CDR1 and CDR2 sequences are MNHNS and SASEGT. Trimming took off 2 bases at V and 1 base at J, with 9 bases between the two ends. The CDR3 nucleotides are TGTGCCAGCAGTGAAAGTGGGGGGTCTGGAAACACCATATATTTT. It specifies CASSESGGSGNTIYF.

J is TRBJ1-1 and V is TRBV5-1; unclear D gene. The V gene lost 9 bases and the J gene lost 8 bases, with 20 bases spanning the gap. Per the germline V gene, CDR1 is SGHRS and CDR2 is YFSETQ. The CDR3 runs 13 residues. The DNA of the CDR3 is TGCGCCACGACTACCTCCGAGGGAGCGGAAGCTTTCTTT. This translates into CATTTSEGAEAFF.

This clone was detected many times. For the CDR3, the DNA is TGTGCCAGCAGTTACGATATAGCACAGGGCTATGGCTACACCTTC. Translated, it gives CASSYDIAQGYGYTF. V and J are TRBV6-5 and TRBJ1-2; a possible D gene is TRBD1 (6 bases). This CDR3 has 15 residues. Germline V gene sequence: CDR1 MNHEY, CDR2 SVGAGI. V gave up 2 bases and J gave up 4 bases, with 14 bases separating them.

This clone has a handful of counts. CDR3 sequence: CASMPWSSGTDTQYF. CDR3 nucleotides: TGTGCCAGCATGCCTTGGTCGTCGGGCACAGATACGCAGTATTTT. V gene TRBV5-4 combines with J gene TRBJ2-3; D uncertain. Germline CDR1 reads SGHNT; CDR2 reads YYREEE (reference sequence). This CDR3 has 15 residues. V gave up 6 bases and J gave up 1 base, with 15 bases separating them.

CDR3 in DNA: TGTGCCAGCAGTTACTCTGGCAGTACCTCTGGAAACACCATATATTTT. This sequence encodes CASSYSGSTSGNTIYF. The chain employs TRBV6-5 and TRBJ1-3; D is ambiguous. Trimming took 0 bases from V and 0 from J, leaving 9 bases between them. CDR3 length: 16 residues. In germline, CDR1 is MNHEY, CDR2 SVGAGI.

The genes are TRBV11-2 and TRBJ2-5; TRBD1 matches at 9 bases. V gave up 5 bases and J gave up 5 bases; unmatched junction bases: 0. This CDR3 comprises 12 residues. Germline-derived CDR1 and CDR2 are SGHAT and FQNNGV. CDR3 coding DNA: TGTGCCAGCAGCGGGACAGGGGAGACCCAGTACTTC. Amino acids: CASSGTGETQYF.

V is TRBV10-2 and J is TRBJ2-5, with 7 bases lining up with TRBD2. This CDR3 has 14 residues. Per germline, CDR1 WSHSY and CDR2 SAAADI. Trimming took 9 bases from V and 5 from J; bases not matched to a gene: 12. In DNA, the CDR3 is TGCGCCAGTAGAGTGGGACTACGCGGCGAGACCCAGTACTTC. Its translation is CASRVGLRGETQYF.